The TCR beta chain described here comes from a study of cytomegalovirus exposure and HLA in healthy donors. Study details: A preliminary data release comprised tens of millions of unique TCRs obtained from HLA-typed donors. Study results and caveats: An apparent linkage of common viral pathogens to several of the most significant clusters emerged in a later analysis. Earlier results showed most TCR beta V segments being productive about 90% or about 30% of the time. Prediction of most subjects' HLA-A and HLA-B alleles by TCR beta sequences was reportedly accurate.

Researchers ran the PCR with 60 Vbeta and 13 Jbeta primers. Produced via immunoSEQ multiplex PCR; TCRdb's table is partial and in-frame only. The table has 150,000 to 200,000 clones, around three quarters seen once. Turning to this clone: Antigen specificity is unknown.

The source material was PBMCs. This TCR came from a man aged 25-40 years in good health and CMV-seronegative.

Here the CDR3 DNA reads TGTGCCAGCAGTGAAGAAGGGGGTTTTGGAAACACCATATATTTT. It yields the protein CASSEEGGFGNTIYF. The J gene is TRBJ1-3, the V gene TRBV6-1, with D tentatively TRBD1 (6 bases). CDR1 and CDR2 (germline): MNHNS, SASEGT. Trimming cost V 1 base and J 3 bases, with 10 bases left between them. The length of the CDR3 is 15 residues.